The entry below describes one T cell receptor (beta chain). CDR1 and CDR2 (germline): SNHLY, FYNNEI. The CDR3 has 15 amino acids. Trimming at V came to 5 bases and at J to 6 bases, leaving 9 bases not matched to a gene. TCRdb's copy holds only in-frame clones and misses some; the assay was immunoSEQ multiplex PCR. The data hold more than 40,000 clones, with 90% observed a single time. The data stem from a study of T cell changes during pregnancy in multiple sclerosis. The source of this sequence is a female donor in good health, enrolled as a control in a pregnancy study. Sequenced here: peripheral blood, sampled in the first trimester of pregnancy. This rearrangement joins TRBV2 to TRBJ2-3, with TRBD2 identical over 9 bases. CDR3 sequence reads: CASSPSAGGGDTQYF. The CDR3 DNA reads TGTGCCAGCAGTCCTTCAGCGGGGGGAGGGGATACGCAGTATTTT.